At least ten counts were recorded for the clone carrying this T cell receptor (beta chain). Deletions cut 5 bases from V and 0 bases from J, with 8 bases between. This CDR3 comprises 14 residues. Germline assignment: CDR1 LNHDA and CDR2 SQIVND (reference sequence). The data were obtained in a study of identical twins' blood T cells. TCRdb analysed the 5' RACE reads with MiXCR anew, one entry per CDR3 protein. The sample lists 350,000 to 400,000 distinct CDR3 sequences; about 28% were seen once. Material for sequencing was PBMCs. This sequence originates from a woman aged 18-49 years in good health. The chain couples TRBV19 to TRBJ1-5; no firm D call. For the CDR3, the DNA is TGTGCCAGTAGTTACGCTTATAGCAATCAGCCCCAGCATTTT. Translating it yields CASSYAYSNQPQHF.